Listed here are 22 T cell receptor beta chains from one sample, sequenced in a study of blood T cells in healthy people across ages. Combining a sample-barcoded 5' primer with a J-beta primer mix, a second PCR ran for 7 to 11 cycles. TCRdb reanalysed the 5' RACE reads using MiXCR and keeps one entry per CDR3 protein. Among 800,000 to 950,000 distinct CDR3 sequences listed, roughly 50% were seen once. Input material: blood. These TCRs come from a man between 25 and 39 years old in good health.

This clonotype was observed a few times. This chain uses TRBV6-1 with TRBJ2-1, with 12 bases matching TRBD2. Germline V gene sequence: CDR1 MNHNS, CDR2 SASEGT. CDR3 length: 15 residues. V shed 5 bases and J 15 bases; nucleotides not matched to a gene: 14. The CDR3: CASSSPGTSGPRPFF. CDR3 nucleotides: TGTGCCAGCAGTTCTCCCGGGACTAGCGGGCCTAGGCCGTTCTTC.

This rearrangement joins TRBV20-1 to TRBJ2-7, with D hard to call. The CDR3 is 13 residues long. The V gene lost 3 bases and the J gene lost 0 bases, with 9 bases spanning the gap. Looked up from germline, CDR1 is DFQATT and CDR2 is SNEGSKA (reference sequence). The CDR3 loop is CSASDNPSYEQYF. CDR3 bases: TGCAGTGCTAGTGACAACCCCTCCTACGAGCAGTACTTC.

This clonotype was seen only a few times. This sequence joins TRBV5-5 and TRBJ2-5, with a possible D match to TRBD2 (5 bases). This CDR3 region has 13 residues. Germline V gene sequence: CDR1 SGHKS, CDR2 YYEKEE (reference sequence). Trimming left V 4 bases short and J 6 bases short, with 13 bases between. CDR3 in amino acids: CASSADWRKTQYF. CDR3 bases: TGTGCCAGCAGCGCCGATTGGAGGAAGACCCAGTACTTC.

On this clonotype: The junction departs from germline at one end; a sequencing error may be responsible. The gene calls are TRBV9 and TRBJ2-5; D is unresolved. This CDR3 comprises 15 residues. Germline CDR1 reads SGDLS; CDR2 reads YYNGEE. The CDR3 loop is CAGSVDGGRVRQQYF. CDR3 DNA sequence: TGTGCCGGCAGCGTAGATGGTGGCCGGGTTAGGCAGCAGTACTTC.

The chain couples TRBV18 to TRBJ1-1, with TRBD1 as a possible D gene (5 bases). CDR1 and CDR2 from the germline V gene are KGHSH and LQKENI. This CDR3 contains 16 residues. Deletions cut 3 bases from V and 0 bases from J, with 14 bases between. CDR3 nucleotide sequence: TGTGCCAGCTCACCCCCTAGGGGCGGCATGAACACTGAAGCTTTCTTT. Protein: CASSPPRGGMNTEAFF.

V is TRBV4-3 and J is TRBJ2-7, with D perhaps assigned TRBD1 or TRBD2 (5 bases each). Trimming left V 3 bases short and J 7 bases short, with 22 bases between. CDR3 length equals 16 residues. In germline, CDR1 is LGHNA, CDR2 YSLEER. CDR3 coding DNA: TGCGCCAGCAGCCATGATCGAGGGGTAGAGGGCGATGAGCAGTACTTC. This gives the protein CASSHDRGVEGDEQYF.

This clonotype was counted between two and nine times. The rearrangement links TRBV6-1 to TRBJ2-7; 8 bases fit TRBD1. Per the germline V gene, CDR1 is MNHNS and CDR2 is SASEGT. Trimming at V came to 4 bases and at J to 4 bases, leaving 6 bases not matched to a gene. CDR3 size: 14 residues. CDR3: CASSVTGVGYEQYF. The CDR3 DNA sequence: TGTGCCAGCAGTGTGACAGGGGTCGGATACGAGCAGTACTTC.

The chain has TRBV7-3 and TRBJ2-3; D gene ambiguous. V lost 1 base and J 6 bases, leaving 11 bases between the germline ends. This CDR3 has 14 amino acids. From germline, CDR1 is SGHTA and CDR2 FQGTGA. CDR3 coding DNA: TGTGCCAGCAGCTTAAGGAGTTGGGCGGATACGCAGTATTTT. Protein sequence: CASSLRSWADTQYF.

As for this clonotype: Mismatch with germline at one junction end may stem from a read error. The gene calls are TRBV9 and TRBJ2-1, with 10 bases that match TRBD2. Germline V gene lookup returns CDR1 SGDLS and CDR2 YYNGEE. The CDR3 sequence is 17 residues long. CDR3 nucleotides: TGTGCCAACAGCGTAGAAGCGGGGGGGGTGCCTTACAATGAGCAGTTCTTC. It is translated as CANSVEAGGVPYNEQFF.

CDR3 bases: TGTGCCAGCAGCTCACCAGAGGAGACCCAGTACTTC. Its translation: CASSSPEETQYF. This rearrangement joins TRBV7-2 to TRBJ2-5; no clear D. The V and J ends lost 4 bases and 5 bases respectively, with 8 bases between them. The CDR3 has 12 amino acids. The germline V gene has CDR1 SGHTA and CDR2 FQGNSA. The whole variable domain, remainder taken from reference TRBV7-2 and TRBJ2-5, is GAGVSQSPSNKVTEKGKDVELRCDPISGHTALYWYRQSLGQGLEFLIYFQGNSAPDKSGLPSDRFSAERTGGSVSTLTIQRTQQEDSAVYLCASSSPEETQYFGPGTRLLVL.

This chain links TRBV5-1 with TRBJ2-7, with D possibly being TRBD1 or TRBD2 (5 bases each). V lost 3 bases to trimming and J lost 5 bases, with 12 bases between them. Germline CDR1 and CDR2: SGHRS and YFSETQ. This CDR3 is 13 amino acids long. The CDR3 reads CASSSPGANEQYF. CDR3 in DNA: TGCGCCAGCAGCTCCCCCGGGGCTAACGAGCAGTACTTC.

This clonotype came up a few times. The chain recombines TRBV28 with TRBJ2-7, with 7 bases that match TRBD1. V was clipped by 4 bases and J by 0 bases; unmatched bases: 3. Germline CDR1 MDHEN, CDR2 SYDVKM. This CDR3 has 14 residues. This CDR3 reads CASSWTGVSYEQYF. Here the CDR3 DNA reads TGTGCCAGCAGTTGGACAGGCGTCTCCTACGAGCAGTACTTC.

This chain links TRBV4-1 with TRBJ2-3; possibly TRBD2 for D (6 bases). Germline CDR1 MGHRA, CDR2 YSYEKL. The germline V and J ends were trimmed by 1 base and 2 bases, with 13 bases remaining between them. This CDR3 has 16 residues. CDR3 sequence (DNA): TGCGCCAGCAGCCAAGTGTTAGGCGGGGACACAGATACGCAGTATTTT. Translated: CASSQVLGGDTDTQYF.

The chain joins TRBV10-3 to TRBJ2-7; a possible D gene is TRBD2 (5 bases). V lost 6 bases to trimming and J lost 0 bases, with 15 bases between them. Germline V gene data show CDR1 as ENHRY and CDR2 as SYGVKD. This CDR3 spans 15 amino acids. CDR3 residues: CAISAVDGSSYEQYF. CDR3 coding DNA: TGTGCCATCAGCGCAGTGGATGGGAGCTCCTACGAGCAGTACTTC.

DNA for the CDR3: TGTGCCAGCAGTTTAGGACAGGGAAGCGATGAGCAGTTCTTC. It specifies CASSLGQGSDEQFF. The V call is TRBV27, the J call TRBJ2-1; TRBD1 aligns across 8 bases. Germline-derived CDR1 and CDR2 are MNHEY and SMNVEV (reference sequence). The CDR3 contains 14 residues. Losses at the gene ends were 2 bases for V and 8 bases for J; bases not matched to a gene: 5.

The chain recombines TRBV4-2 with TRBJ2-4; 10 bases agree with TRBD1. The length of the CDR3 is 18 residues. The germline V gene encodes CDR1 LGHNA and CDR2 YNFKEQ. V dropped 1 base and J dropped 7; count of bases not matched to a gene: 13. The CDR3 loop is CASSQGPGTGDSGNIQYF. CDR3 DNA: TGTGCCAGCAGCCAAGGCCCCGGGACAGGGGATTCGGGTAACATTCAGTACTTC.

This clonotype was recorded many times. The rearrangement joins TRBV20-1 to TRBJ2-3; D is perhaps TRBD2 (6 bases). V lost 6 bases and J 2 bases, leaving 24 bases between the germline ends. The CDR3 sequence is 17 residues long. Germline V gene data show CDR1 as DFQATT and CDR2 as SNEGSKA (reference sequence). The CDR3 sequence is CSADSPSGGAITDTQYF. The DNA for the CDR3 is TGCAGTGCGGACTCTCCGTCGGGCGGGGCCATCACAGATACGCAGTATTTT.

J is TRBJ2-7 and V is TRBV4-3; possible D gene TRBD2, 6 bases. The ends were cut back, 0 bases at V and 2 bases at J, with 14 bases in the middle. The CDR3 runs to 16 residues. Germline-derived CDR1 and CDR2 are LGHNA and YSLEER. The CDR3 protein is CASSQDRRGPAYEQYF. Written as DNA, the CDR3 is TGCGCCAGCAGCCAAGATCGGAGGGGACCAGCCTACGAGCAGTACTTC.

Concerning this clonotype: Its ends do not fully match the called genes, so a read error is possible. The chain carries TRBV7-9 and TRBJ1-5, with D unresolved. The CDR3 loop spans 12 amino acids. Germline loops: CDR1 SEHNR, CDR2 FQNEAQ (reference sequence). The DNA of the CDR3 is TGTGCCTGCAGCTTAGACGGCCAGCCCCAGCATTTT. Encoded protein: CACSLDGQPQHF.

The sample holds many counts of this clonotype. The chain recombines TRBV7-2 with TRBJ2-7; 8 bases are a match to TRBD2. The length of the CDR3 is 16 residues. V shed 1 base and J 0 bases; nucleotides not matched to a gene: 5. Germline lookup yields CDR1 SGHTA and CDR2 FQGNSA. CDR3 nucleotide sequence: TGTGCCAGCAGCTTAGATAGCGGGGTATCCTCCTACGAGCAGTACTTC. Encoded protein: CASSLDSGVSSYEQYF.

The CDR3 nucleotides read TGCAGTGCTAAACATAGCGGGGTCTTGACAGATACGCAGTATTTT. Translated, it gives CSAKHSGVLTDTQYF. The chain is built from TRBV20-1 and TRBJ2-3; 8 positions match TRBD2. The CDR3 covers 15 residues. The trim removed 4 bases at V and 3 bases at J, leaving 9 bases unmatched. Germline assignment: CDR1 DFQATT and CDR2 SNEGSKA (reference sequence).

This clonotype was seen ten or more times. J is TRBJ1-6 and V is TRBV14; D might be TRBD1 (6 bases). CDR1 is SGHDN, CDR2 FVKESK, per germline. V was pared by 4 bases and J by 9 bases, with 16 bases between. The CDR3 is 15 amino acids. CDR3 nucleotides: TGTGCCAGCAGCCCGGACAGCCCGGGGACTTCACCCCTCCACTTT. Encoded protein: CASSPDSPGTSPLHF. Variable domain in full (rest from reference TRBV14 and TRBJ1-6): EAGVTQFPSHSVIEKGQTVTLRCDPISGHDNLYWYRRVMGKEIKFLLHFVKESKQDESGMPNNRFLAERTGGTYSTLKVQPAELEDSGVYFCASSPDSPGTSPLHFGNGTRLTVT.